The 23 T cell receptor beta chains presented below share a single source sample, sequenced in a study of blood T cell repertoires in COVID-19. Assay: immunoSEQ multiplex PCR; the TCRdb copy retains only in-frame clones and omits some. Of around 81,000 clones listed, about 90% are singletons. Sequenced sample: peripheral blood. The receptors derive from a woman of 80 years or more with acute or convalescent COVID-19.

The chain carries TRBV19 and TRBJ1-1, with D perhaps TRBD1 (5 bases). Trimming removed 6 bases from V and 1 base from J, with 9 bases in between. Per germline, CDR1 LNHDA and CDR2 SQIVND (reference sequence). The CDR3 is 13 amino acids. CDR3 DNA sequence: TGTGCCAGTAGAGGACACCAGAACACTGAAGCTTTCTTT. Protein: CASRGHQNTEAFF.

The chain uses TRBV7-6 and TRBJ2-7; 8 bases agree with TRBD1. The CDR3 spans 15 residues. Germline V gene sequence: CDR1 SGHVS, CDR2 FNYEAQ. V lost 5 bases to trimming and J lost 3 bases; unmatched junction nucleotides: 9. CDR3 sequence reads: CASSRSGQAFYEQYF. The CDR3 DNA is TGTGCCAGCAGCCGATCGGGACAGGCTTTCTACGAGCAGTACTTC.

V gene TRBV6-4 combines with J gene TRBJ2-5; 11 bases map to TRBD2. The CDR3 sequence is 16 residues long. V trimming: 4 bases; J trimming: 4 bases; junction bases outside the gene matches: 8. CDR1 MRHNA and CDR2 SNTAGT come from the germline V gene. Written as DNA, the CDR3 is TGTGCCAGCAGTGTCTCCGGGACTAGCGGCCCAGAGACCCAGTACTTC. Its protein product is CASSVSGTSGPETQYF.

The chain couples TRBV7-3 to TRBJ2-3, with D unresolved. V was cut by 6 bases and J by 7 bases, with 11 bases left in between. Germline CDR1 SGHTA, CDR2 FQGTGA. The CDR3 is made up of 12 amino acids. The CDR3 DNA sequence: TGTGCCAGCAGTCCTAATACGAATACGCAGTATTTT. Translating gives CASSPNTNTQYF. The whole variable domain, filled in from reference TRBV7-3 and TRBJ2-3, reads GAGVSQTPSNKVTEKGKYVELRCDPISGHTALYWYRQSLGQGPEFLIYFQGTGAADDSGLPNDRFFAVRPEGSVSTLKIQRTERGDSAVYLCASSPNTNTQYFGPGTRLTVL.

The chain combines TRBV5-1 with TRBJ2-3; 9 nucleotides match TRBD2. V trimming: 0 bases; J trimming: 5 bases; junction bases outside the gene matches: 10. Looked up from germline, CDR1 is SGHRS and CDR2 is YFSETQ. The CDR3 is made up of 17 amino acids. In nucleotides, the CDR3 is TGCGCCAGCAGCTTGGTTCCTGTTGCGGGAGGGGAAGATACGCAGTATTTT. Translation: CASSLVPVAGGEDTQYF.

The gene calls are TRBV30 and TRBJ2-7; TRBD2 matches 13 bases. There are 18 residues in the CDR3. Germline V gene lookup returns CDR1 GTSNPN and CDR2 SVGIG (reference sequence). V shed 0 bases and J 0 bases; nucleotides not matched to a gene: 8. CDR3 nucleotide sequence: TGTGCCTGGAGTGTACGGCGACTAGCGGGAGGACACTCCTACGAGCAGTACTTC. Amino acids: CAWSVRRLAGGHSYEQYF.

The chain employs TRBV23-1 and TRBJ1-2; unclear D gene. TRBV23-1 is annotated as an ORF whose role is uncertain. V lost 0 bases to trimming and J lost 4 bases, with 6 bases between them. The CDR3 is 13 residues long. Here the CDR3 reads CASSQSAGYGYTF. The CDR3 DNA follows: TGCGCCAGCAGTCAATCAGCGGGCTATGGCTACACCTTC.

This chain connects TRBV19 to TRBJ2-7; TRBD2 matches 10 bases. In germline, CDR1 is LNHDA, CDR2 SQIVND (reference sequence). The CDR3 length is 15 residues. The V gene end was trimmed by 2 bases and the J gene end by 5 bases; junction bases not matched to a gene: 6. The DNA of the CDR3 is TGTGCCAGTAGTATAAGCTGGACTAGCGGCAACGAGCAGTACTTC. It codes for CASSISWTSGNEQYF.

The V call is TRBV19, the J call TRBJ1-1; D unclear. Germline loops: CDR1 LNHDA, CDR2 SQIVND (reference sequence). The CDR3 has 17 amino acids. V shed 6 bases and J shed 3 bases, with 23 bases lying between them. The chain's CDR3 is CASRRRDHRPGHTEAFF. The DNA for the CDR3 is TGTGCCAGTAGGAGAAGAGACCACCGTCCGGGTCACACTGAAGCTTTCTTT.

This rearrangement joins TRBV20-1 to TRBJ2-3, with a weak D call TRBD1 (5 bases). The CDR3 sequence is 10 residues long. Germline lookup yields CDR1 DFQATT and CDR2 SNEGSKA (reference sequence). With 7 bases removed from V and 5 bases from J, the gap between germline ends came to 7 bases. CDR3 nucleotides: TGCAGTGTAGGGGAAGATACGCAGTATTTT. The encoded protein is CSVGEDTQYF.

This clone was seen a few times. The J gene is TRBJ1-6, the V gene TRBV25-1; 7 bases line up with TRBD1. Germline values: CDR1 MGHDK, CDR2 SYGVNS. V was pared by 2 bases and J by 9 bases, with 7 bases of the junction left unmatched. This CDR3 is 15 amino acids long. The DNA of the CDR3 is TGTGCCAGCAGTGAAACGGCCAGGGGGAGTTCACCCCTCCACTTT. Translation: CASSETARGSSPLHF.

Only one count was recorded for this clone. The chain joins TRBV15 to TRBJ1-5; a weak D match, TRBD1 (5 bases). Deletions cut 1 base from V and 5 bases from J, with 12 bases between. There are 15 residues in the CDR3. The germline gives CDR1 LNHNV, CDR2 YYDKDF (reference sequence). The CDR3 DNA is TGTGCCACCAGCAGAGCTAGGGGCGGGGATCAGCCCCAGCATTTT. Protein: CATSRARGGDQPQHF. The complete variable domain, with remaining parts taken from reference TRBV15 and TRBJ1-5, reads DAMVIQNPRYQVTQFGKPVTLSCSQTLNHNVMYWYQQKSSQAPKLLFHYYDKDFNNEADTPDNFQSRRPNTSFCFLDIRSPGLGDTAMYLCATSRARGGDQPQHFGDGTRLSIL.

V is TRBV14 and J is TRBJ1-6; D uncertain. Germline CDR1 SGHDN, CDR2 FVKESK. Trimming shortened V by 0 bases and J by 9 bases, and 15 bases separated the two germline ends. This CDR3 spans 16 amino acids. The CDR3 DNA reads TGTGCCAGCAGCCAAGATGTGAGAGGGTCTGGTTCACCCCTCCACTTT. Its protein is CASSQDVRGSGSPLHF.

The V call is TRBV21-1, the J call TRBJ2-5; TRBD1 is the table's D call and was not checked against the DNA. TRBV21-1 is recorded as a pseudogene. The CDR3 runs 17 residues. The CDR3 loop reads CASSEAPRDREAETQYF. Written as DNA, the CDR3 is TGTGCCAGCAGCGAGGCACCGAGGGACAGGGAGGCGGAGACCCAGTACTTC.

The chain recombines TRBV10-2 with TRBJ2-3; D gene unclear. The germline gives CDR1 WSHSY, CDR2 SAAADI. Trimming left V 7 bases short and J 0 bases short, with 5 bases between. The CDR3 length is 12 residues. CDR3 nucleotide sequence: TGCGCCAGCATCGGTAGCACAGATACGCAGTATTTT. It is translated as CASIGSTDTQYF.

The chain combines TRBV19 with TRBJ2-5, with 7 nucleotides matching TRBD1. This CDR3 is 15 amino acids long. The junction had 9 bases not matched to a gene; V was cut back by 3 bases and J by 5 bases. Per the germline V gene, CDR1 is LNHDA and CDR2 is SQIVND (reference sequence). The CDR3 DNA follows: TGTGCCAGTAGTATCCTGACAGGGACGGTGGAGACCCAGTACTTC. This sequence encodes CASSILTGTVETQYF. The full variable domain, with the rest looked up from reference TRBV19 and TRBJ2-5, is DGGITQSPKYLFRKEGQNVTLSCEQNLNHDAMYWYRQDPGQGLRLIYYSQIVNDFQKGDIAEGYSVSREKKESFPLTVTSAQKNPTAFYLCASSILTGTVETQYFGPGTRLLVL.

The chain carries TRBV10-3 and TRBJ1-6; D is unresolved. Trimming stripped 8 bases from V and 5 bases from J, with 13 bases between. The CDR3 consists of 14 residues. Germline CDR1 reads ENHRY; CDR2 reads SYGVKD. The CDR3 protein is CAIGSTNNNSPLHF. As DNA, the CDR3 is TGTGCCATCGGGTCGACAAATAATAATTCACCCCTCCACTTT.

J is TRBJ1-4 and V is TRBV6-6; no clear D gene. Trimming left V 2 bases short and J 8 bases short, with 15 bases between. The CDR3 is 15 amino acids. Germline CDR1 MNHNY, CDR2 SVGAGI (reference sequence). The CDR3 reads CASSYRGPGGEKLFF. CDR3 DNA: TGTGCCAGCAGTTACCGAGGACCGGGAGGAGAAAAACTGTTTTTT.

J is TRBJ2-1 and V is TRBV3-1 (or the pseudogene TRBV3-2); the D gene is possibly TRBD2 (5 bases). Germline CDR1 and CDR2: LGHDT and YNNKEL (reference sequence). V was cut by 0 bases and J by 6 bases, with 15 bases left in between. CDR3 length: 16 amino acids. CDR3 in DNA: TGTGCCAGCAGCCAAGATAATCGGCTAGCTGGCAATGAGCAGTTCTTC. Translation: CASSQDNRLAGNEQFF.

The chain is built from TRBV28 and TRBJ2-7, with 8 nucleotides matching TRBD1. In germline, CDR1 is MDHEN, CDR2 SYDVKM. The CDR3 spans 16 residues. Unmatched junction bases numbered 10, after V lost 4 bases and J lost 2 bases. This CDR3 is CASSSPQGADPYEQYF. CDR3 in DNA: TGTGCCAGCAGTTCCCCCCAGGGGGCTGATCCCTACGAGCAGTACTTC.

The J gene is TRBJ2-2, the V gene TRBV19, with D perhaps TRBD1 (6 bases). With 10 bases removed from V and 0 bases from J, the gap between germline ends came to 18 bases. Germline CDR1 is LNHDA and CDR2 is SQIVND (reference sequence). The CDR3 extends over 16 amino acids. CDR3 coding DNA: TGTGCCACTACACCAACAGGGCACACGAACACCGGGGAGCTGTTTTTT. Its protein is CATTPTGHTNTGELFF.

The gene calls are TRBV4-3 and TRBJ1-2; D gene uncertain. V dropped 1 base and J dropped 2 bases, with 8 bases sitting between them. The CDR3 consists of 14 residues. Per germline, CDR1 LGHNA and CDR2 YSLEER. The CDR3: CASSQGTGNYGYTF. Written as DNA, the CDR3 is TGCGCCAGCAGCCAAGGGACTGGGAACTATGGCTACACCTTC.

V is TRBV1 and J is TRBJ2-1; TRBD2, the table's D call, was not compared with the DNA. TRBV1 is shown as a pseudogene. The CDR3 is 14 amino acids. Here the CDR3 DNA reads TGCACCAGCAGCGAGCTTCGAGGGTTCGATGAGCAGTTCTTC. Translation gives CTSSELRGFDEQFF.